This is a list of T cell receptor beta chains from one sample in a study of shared T cell receptors in the human thymus. The data were produced by immunoSEQ multiplex PCR, yet TCRdb's version contains in-frame clones alone and is incomplete. Of 63,000 or so clones in the sample, about 96% were seen once. What was sequenced was thymocytes. These receptors were obtained from a human donor. Both conserved end residues are part of each CDR3. Each record gives: D gene, V gene, J gene, clone size, CDR3 length, CDR3 DNA, CDR3 protein. D genes are given only for firm matches. The listing skips clone size in some rows; elsewhere it reads once, few, many or a size class.

-	TRBV6-5	TRBJ2-7	-	15	TGTGCCACACAGTGCGAGACAGGAGGCGCCTACGAGCAGTACTTC	CATQCETGGAYEQYF
TRBD2	TRBV2	TRBJ2-3	-	18	TGTGCCAGGACTCCGGGGGGAACTAGCGTACCCTCCGTCGATACGCAGTATTTT	CARTPGGTSVPSVDTQYF
-	TRBV19	TRBJ2-3	-	13	TGTGCCAGTAGTATCCCCTACTCAGATACGCAGTATTTT	CASSIPYSDTQYF
-	TRBV29-1	TRBJ2-4	-	21	TGCAGCGTCGAACGGGGGTGGTATAGGGGGCACGGGCGATGGGCCAAAAACATTCAGTACTTC	CSVERGWYRGHGRWAKNIQYF
-	TRBV15	TRBJ2-3	-	18	TGTGCCACCAGCAGAGAGAAGAGCCTAGCGCTAAATACAGATACGCAGTATTTT	CATSREKSLALNTDTQYF
-	TRBV19	TRBJ2-4	-	13	TGTGCCAAACCCCAGGAGCAAAAAAACATTCAGTACTTC	CAKPQEQKNIQYF
TRBD1	TRBV4-3	TRBJ2-1	-	18	TGCGCCAGCAGCCCCAAAGGACAGGGGTGCCCCCCTAACAATGAGCAGTTCTTC	CASSPKGQGCPPNNEQFF
TRBD1	TRBV5-4	TRBJ1-3	-	18	TGTGCCAGCAGCTCGTCCGGGAAGGGGGCCTACTCTGGAAACACCATATATTTT	CASSSSGKGAYSGNTIYF
-	TRBV6-5	TRBJ1-6	-	15	TGTGCCAGCAGTTATGGACAGCCACCATACTCACCCCTCCACTTT	CASSYGQPPYSPLHF
TRBD1	TRBV14	TRBJ2-7	-	15	TGTGCCAGCAGCCAAGAAGGGACAGGGTTCGGCGAGCAGTACTTC	CASSQEGTGFGEQYF
-	TRBV19	TRBJ2-7	-	14	TGTGCCAGTAGTATTTTCGAACAGCCCCACGAGCAGTACTTC	CASSIFEQPHEQYF
TRBD2	TRBV7-3	TRBJ2-1	-	16	TGTGCCAGCAGCCAGGGACTAGCGGGGGATTACAATGAGCAGTTCTTC	CASSQGLAGDYNEQFF
-	TRBV5-6	TRBJ2-5	once	11	TGTGCCAGCAAGGGTAATGAGACCCAGTACTTC	CASKGNETQYF
TRBD1	TRBV6-5	TRBJ2-7	once	14	TGTGCCAGCAGTTACTCGGGACAGGGTTACGAGCAGTACTTC	CASSYSGQGYEQYF
-	TRBV25-1	TRBJ2-2	-	13	TGTGCCAGCAGGGGGACCGCGGCCGGGGAGCTGTTTTTT	CASRGTAAGELFF
-	TRBV5-5	TRBJ2-3	-	15	TGTGCCAGCAGGGGTTTACAGGGTCCCCCAGATACGCAGTATTTT	CASRGLQGPPDTQYF
-	TRBV27	TRBJ1-2	-	12	TGTGCCAGCAGTTTAAAGGAAGGACCCCTCACCTTC	CASSLKEGPLTF
-	TRBV25-1	TRBJ2-1	-	17	TGTGCCAGCAGTGAATATCCCCCTAGGAGACCCTACAATGAGCAGTTCTTC	CASSEYPPRRPYNEQFF
-	TRBV28	TRBJ1-6	few	13	TGTGCCAGCACCTACGGGGGTAATTCACCCCTCCACTTT	CASTYGGNSPLHF
-	TRBV29-1	TRBJ1-5	-	13	TGCAGCGTTCGGGACTCGGGGAATCAGCCCCAGCATTTT	CSVRDSGNQPQHF
-	TRBV21-1	TRBJ1-1	-	13	TGTGCCAGCAGCATAGGTCAGAACACTGAAGCTTTCTTT	CASSIGQNTEAFF
-	TRBV7-2	TRBJ2-5	-	12	TGTGCCAGCAGCTTAGATCGGGAGACCCAGTACTTC	CASSLDRETQYF
TRBD1	TRBV6-5	TRBJ1-2	-	16	TGTGCCAGCAGTTACTGGCGGACAGGGGCTTTTTATGGCTACACCTTC	CASSYWRTGAFYGYTF
TRBD1	TRBV6-5	TRBJ1-2	-	14	TGTGCCAGCAGTTACTTGGGACAGAACTATGGCTACACCTTC	CASSYLGQNYGYTF
-	TRBV6-4	TRBJ2-7	-	16	TGTGCCAGCAGTGACTCGACGGGCCAGGATGGGGACGAGCAGTACTTC	CASSDSTGQDGDEQYF
TRBD1	TRBV11-3	TRBJ2-7	-	15	TGTGCCAGCAGCTTAGGGGGAACAGGGGAAAACGAGCAGTACTTC	CASSLGGTGENEQYF
-	TRBV7-2	TRBJ2-1	-	16	TGTGCCAGCAGCTTAGTTCTCCTGGGGTCCTACAATGAGCAGTTCTTC	CASSLVLLGSYNEQFF
-	TRBV5-6	TRBJ1-1	-	15	TGTGCCAGCAGCCCCTTGAGGGTGGAGCACACTGAAGCTTTCTTT	CASSPLRVEHTEAFF
TRBD1	TRBV7-9	TRBJ2-7	-	14	TGTGCCAGCACCGCCGGGACAGGGTATTACGAGCAGTACTTC	CASTAGTGYYEQYF
TRBD1	TRBV2	TRBJ1-4	-	14	TGTGCCAGCAGAACCGGGACAGGGGACGAAAAACTGTTTTTT	CASRTGTGDEKLFF
-	TRBV4-1	TRBJ1-1	-	16	TGCGCCAGCAGCCAAGAAATCCCGACCAGAGGGACTGAAGCTTTCTTT	CASSQEIPTRGTEAFF
-	TRBV4-2	TRBJ1-5	-	16	TGTGCCAGCAGCCAGAGACAGTTTTCCGGCGATCAGCCCCAGCATTTT	CASSQRQFSGDQPQHF
-	TRBV28	TRBJ2-7	-	13	TGTGCCAGCAGTTTTTTCAAGGTCTACGAGCAGTACTTC	CASSFFKVYEQYF